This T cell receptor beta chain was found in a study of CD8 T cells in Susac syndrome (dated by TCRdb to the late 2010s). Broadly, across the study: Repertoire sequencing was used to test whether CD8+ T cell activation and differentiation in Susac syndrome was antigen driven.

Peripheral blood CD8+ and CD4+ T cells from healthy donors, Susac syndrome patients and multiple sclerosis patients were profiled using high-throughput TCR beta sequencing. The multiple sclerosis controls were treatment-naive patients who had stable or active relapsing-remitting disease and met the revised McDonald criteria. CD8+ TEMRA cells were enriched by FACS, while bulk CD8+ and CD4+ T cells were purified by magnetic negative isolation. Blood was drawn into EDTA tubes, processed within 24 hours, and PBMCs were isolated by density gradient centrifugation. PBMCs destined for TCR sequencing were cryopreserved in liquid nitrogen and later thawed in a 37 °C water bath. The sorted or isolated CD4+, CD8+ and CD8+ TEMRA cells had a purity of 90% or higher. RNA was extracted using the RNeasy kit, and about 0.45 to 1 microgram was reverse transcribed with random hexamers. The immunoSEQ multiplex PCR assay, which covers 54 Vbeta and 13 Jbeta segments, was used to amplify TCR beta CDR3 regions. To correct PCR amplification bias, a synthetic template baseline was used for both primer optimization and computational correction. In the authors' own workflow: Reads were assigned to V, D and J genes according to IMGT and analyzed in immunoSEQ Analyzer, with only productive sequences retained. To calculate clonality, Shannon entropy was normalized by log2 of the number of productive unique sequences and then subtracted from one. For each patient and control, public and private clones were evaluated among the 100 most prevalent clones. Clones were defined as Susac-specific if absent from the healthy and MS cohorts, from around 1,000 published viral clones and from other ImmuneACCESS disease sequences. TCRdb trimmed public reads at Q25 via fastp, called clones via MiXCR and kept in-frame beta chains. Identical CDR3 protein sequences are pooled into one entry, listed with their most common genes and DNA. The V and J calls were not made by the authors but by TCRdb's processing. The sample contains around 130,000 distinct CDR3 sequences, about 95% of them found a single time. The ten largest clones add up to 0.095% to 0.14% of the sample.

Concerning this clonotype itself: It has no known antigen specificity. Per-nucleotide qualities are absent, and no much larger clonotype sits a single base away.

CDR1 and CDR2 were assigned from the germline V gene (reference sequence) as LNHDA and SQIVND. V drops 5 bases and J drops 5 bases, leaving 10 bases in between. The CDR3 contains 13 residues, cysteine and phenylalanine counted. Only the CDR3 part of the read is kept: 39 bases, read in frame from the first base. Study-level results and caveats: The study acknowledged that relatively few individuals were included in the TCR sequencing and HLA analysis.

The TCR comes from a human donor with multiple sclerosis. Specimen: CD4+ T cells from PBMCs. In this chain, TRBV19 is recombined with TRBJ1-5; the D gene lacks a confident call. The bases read TGTGCCAGTAGTTACGGGTGGGATCAGCCCCAGCATTTT. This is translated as CASSYGWDQPQHF. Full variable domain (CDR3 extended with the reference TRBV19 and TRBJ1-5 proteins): DGGITQSPKYLFRKEGQNVTLSCEQNLNHDAMYWYRQDPGQGLRLIYYSQIVNDFQKGDIAEGYSVSREKKESFPLTVTSAQKNPTAFYLCASSYGWDQPQHFGDGTRLSIL.